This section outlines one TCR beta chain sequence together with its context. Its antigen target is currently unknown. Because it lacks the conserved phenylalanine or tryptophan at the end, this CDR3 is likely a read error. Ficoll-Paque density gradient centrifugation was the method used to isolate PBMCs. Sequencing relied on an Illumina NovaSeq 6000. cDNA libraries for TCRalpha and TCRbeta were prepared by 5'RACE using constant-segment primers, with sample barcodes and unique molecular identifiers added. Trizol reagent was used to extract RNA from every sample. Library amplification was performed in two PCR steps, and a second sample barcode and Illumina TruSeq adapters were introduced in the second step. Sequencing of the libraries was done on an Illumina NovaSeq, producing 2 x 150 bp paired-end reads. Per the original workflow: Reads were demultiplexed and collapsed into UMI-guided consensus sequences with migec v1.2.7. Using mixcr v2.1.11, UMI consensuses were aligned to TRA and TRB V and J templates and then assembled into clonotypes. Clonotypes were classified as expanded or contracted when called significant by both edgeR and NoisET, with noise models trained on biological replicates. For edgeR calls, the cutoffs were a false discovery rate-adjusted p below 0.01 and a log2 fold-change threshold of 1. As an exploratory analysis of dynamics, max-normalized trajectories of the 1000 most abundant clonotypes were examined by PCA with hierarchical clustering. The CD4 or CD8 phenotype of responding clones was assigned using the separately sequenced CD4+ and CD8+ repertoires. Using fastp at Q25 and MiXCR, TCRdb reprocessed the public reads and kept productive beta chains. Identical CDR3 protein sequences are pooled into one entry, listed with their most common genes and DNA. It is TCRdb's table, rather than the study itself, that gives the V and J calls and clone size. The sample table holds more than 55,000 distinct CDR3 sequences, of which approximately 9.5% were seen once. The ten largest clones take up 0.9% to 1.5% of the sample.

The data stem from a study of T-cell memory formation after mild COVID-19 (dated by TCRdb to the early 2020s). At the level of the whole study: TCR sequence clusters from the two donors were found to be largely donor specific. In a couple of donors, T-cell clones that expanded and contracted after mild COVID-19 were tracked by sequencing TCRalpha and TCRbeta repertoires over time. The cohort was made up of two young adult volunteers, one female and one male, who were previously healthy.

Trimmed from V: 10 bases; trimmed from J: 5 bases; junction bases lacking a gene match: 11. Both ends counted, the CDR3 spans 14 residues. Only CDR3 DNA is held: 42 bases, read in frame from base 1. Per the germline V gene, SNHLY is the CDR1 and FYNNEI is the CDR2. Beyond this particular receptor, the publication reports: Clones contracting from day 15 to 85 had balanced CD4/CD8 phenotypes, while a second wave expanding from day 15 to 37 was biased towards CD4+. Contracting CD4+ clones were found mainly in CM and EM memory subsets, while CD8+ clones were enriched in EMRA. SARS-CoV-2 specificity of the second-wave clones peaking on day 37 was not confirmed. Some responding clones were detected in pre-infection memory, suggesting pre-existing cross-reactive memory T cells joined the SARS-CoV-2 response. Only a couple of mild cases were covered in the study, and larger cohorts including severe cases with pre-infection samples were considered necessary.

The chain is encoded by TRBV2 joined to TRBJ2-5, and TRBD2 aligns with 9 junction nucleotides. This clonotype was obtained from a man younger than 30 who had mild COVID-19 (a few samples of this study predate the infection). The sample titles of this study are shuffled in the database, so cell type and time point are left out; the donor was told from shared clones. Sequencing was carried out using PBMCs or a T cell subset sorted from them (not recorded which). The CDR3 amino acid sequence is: CATTPGLASETQYL. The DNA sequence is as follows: TGTGCCACCACCCCGGGACTAGCTTCGGAGACCCAGTACTTA.